The 22 T cell receptor beta chains given below trace back to one sample, sequenced in a study of somatic mutations in cytotoxic T cells in rheumatoid arthritis. Method: immunoSEQ multiplex PCR; TCRdb's copy keeps in-frame clones and lacks some. The sample carries about 20,000 clones, around 84% recorded once. The sample taken for sequencing was CD8+ T cells sorted from blood. The source of these receptors is a woman aged 50 to 60 in good health.

The chain couples TRBV11-2 to TRBJ2-5, with 8 bases that match TRBD2. The CDR3 totals 16 residues. The V gene end was trimmed by 5 bases and the J gene end by 0 bases; junction bases not matched to a gene: 8. Per the germline V gene, CDR1 is SGHAT and CDR2 is FQNNGV. The CDR3 here is CASSPWRGVHQETQYF. The CDR3 DNA reads as TGTGCCAGCAGCCCGTGGCGGGGGGTACACCAAGAGACCCAGTACTTC.

This CDR3 is CASSQGAGTDTQYF. DNA for the CDR3: TGCGCCAGCAGCCAAGGCGCGGGTACAGATACGCAGTATTTT. This rearrangement joins TRBV4-3 to TRBJ2-3; D may be TRBD2 (5 bases). CDR1 and CDR2 (germline): LGHNA, YSLEER. The CDR3 is 14 amino acids. V lost 1 base, J lost 3 bases, and 8 bases lay in between.

The genes are TRBV4-3 and TRBJ1-2; D is unclear. The CDR3 totals 13 residues. Trimming took 1 base from V and 7 from J, leaving 10 bases between them. Looked up from germline, CDR1 is LGHNA and CDR2 is YSLEER. In DNA form, the CDR3 reads TGCGCCAGCAGCCAAGCCCCGGGGTCTGGCTACACCTTC. The encoded protein is CASSQAPGSGYTF.

V is TRBV27 and J is TRBJ2-3; 10 bases map to TRBD2. The ends lost 4 bases at V and 3 bases at J; junction bases unmatched: 10. The germline V gene has CDR1 MNHEY and CDR2 SMNVEV (reference sequence). CDR3 size: 17 residues. The CDR3 sequence: CASSSLGAGGLTDTQYF. For the CDR3, the DNA is TGTGCCAGCAGTTCCCTAGGAGCGGGGGGGCTGACAGATACGCAGTATTTT.

This chain links TRBV5-4 with TRBJ2-5; 9 bases align to TRBD2. The CDR3 contains 16 residues. Per the germline V gene, CDR1 is SGHNT and CDR2 is YYREEE (reference sequence). J lost 1 base, V lost 0 bases, and 4 bases had no gene match. CDR3 in amino acids: CASSLESGGLQETQYF. The CDR3 DNA sequence: TGTGCCAGCAGCTTGGAAAGCGGGGGGCTCCAAGAGACCCAGTACTTC. The full variable domain, with the rest looked up from reference TRBV5-4 and TRBJ2-5, is ETGVTQSPTHLIKTRGQQVTLRCSSQSGHNTVSWYQQALGQGPQFIFQYYREEENGRGNFPPRFSGLQFPNYSSELNVNALELDDSALYLCASSLESGGLQETQYFGPGTRLLVL.

The gene calls are TRBV29-1 and TRBJ2-3; 16 bases are a match to TRBD2. Germline CDR1 reads SQVTM; CDR2 reads ANQGSEA. The CDR3 consists of 17 residues. Trimming removed 5 bases from V and 4 bases from J; junction bases left unmatched: 9. The CDR3 nucleotides read TGCAGCGTTATAGCGGGACTAGCGGGGGGGCTGGCAGATACGCAGTATTTT. As protein: CSVIAGLAGGLADTQYF.

V is TRBV5-1 and J is TRBJ1-2; D is ambiguous. CDR3 length equals 13 residues. Germline CDR1 and CDR2: SGHRS and YFSETQ. The ends were cut back, 2 bases at V and 3 bases at J, with 8 bases in the middle. The CDR3 spells CASSFEVDYGYTF. The CDR3 region has the DNA TGCGCCAGCAGCTTCGAGGTTGACTATGGCTACACCTTC.

The chain recombines TRBV5-1 with TRBJ1-1; 7 bases line up with TRBD1. The junction had 5 bases not matched to a gene; V was cut back by 4 bases and J by 8 bases. In germline, CDR1 is SGHRS, CDR2 YFSETQ. There are 12 residues in the CDR3. CDR3 coding DNA: TGCGCCAGCAGCGGAGACAGGGTAGAAGCTTTCTTT. It specifies CASSGDRVEAFF.

This clone showed up just once. This sequence joins TRBV9 and TRBJ2-3; no clear D. This CDR3 has 11 residues. The germline CDR1 and CDR2 sequences are SGDLS and YYNGEE. V was trimmed by 0 bases and J by 4 bases, leaving 0 bases between them. The DNA of the CDR3 is TGTGCCAGCAGCGTAGCAGATACGCAGTATTTT. Amino acid sequence: CASSVADTQYF.

This clone was seen a few times. J is TRBJ1-1 and V is TRBV13; 8 bases are shared with TRBD1. The CDR3 totals 17 residues. Trimming removed 1 base from V and 5 bases from J; junction bases left unmatched: 12. CDR1 and CDR2 from the germline V gene are PRHDT and FYEKMQ (reference sequence). The CDR3 nucleotides read TGTGCCAGCAGCTTAGAGGCAGGGGGCGACAGGGATACTGAAGCTTTCTTT. Its protein is CASSLEAGGDRDTEAFF.

This clone was counted a few times. This chain joins TRBV27 and TRBJ1-5; D is possibly TRBD1 (6 bases). V was pared by 5 bases and J by 6 bases, with 14 bases between. Germline loops: CDR1 MNHEY, CDR2 SMNVEV (reference sequence). This CDR3 has 14 residues. CDR3 in amino acids: CASSPSQGSQPQHF. The CDR3, as DNA: TGTGCCAGCAGTCCCTCGCAGGGGTCTCAGCCCCAGCATTTT.

By proportion, this clone is medium-sized. The J gene is TRBJ2-7, the V gene TRBV13; TRBD2 is a possible D gene (6 bases). CDR1 and CDR2 (germline): PRHDT, FYEKMQ (reference sequence). The CDR3 spans 15 residues. V lost 0 bases and J lost 4, with 13 bases in between. CDR3 DNA sequence: TGTGCCAGCAGCTTAGGCAACGGGGGTCAGTACGAGCAGTACTTC. This sequence encodes CASSLGNGGQYEQYF. Together with reference TRBV13 and TRBJ2-7, the CDR3 gives the full variable domain: AAGVIQSPRHLIKEKRETATLKCYPIPRHDTVYWYQQGPGQDPQFLISFYEKMQSDKGSIPDRFSAQQFSDYHSELNMSSLELGDSALYFCASSLGNGGQYEQYFGPGTRLTVT.

V usage is TRBV28 and J usage is TRBJ1-5, with TRBD1 as a possible D gene (6 bases). The CDR3 runs to 15 residues. With 7 bases removed from V and 6 bases from J, the gap between germline ends came to 19 bases. Germline V CDR1 and CDR2: MDHEN, SYDVKM. Here the CDR3 reads CASTRMIQGSQPQHF. Here the CDR3 DNA reads TGTGCCAGCACACGAATGATACAGGGCTCTCAGCCCCAGCATTTT.

The genes are TRBV28 and TRBJ1-1; maybe TRBD1 (5 bases). Per the germline V gene, CDR1 is MDHEN and CDR2 is SYDVKM. Trimming stripped 5 bases from V and 8 bases from J, with 15 bases between. The CDR3 is made up of 13 amino acids. CDR3 DNA: TGTGCCAGCAGTGTTACCGGGGCAGCCGAAGCTTTCTTT. This translates into CASSVTGAAEAFF.

This chain connects TRBV29-1 to TRBJ2-5; 8 bases agree with TRBD2. The V segment lost 6 bases and the J segment 5 bases; nucleotides outside the gene matches: 17. The germline V gene encodes CDR1 SQVTM and CDR2 ANQGSEA. This CDR3 is built from 16 residues. CDR3: CSVPSPLLGLVETQYF. The CDR3 DNA follows: TGCAGCGTGCCCTCCCCCCTGCTGGGACTAGTTGAGACCCAGTACTTC. Combining the CDR3 with reference TRBV29-1 and TRBJ2-5 gives the whole variable domain SAVISQKPSRDICQRGTSLTIQCQVDSQVTMMFWYRQQPGQSLTLIATANQGSEATYESGFVIDKFPISRPNLTFSTLTVSNMSPEDSSIYLCSVPSPLLGLVETQYFGPGTRLLVL.

This clone was counted between two and nine times. The genes are TRBV6-1 and TRBJ2-3; weak D call: TRBD2 (7 bases). The CDR3 runs to 15 residues. Trimming pared 0 bases from V and 2 bases from J, leaving 9 bases between. Germline V gives CDR1 MNHNS, CDR2 SASEGT. The CDR3 DNA sequence: TGTGCCAGCAGTGAAGCGGCGGGGGCCACAGATACGCAGTATTTT. Its translation is CASSEAAGATDTQYF.

The genes are TRBV4-3 and TRBJ2-7; 7 bases fit TRBD1. Per germline, CDR1 LGHNA and CDR2 YSLEER. The CDR3 loop spans 17 amino acids. The junction had 13 bases not matched to a gene; V was cut back by 2 bases and J by 3 bases. CDR3 sequence reads: CASSQWGMQGVSYEQYF. CDR3 sequence (DNA): TGCGCCAGCAGCCAATGGGGGATGCAGGGGGTAAGCTACGAGCAGTACTTC.

This clone appeared once. V is TRBV28 and J is TRBJ1-1; 11 nucleotides align to TRBD1. With 4 bases clipped from V and 5 bases from J, the junction kept 12 bases outside the gene matches. CDR3 size: 17 residues. CDR1 and CDR2 (germline): MDHEN, SYDVKM. For the CDR3, the DNA is TGTGCCAGCAGTTATTCCGGGACAGGGGGTTTGTGGACTGAAGCTTTCTTT. It codes for CASSYSGTGGLWTEAFF.

The genes are TRBV6-1 and TRBJ1-6; TRBD1 might be the D (5 bases). Germline CDR1 MNHNS, CDR2 SASEGT. The CDR3 loop spans 16 amino acids. V lost 3 bases and J lost 0, with 9 bases in between. The CDR3 DNA reads as TGTGCCAGCAGTGATTACAGGAGCTCCTATAATTCACCCCTCCACTTT. This sequence encodes CASSDYRSSYNSPLHF.

The genes are TRBV5-4 and TRBJ2-1; TRBD2 agrees at 10 bases. The V and J ends lost 0 bases and 1 base, in that order; junction bases with no gene match: 13. The germline V gene encodes CDR1 SGHNT and CDR2 YYREEE (reference sequence). This CDR3 has 20 residues. CDR3 residues: CASSLVGSASGGFSYNEQFF. CDR3 in DNA: TGTGCCAGCAGCTTGGTAGGCTCGGCTAGCGGGGGCTTTTCCTACAATGAGCAGTTCTTC.

The chain carries TRBV7-2 and TRBJ1-2; tentative D call: TRBD1 (5 bases). Germline CDR1 is SGHTA and CDR2 is FQGNSA. The V gene lost 1 base and the J gene lost 4 bases, with 16 bases spanning the gap. CDR3 length equals 16 residues. CDR3 DNA: TGTGCCAGCAGCTTAGGGGCGTTACAGGCGACCTATGGCTACACCTTC. It yields the protein CASSLGALQATYGYTF.

The genes are TRBV7-8 and TRBJ2-3; tentative D call: TRBD2 (6 bases). The CDR3 has 16 residues. Deletions cut 1 base from V and 0 bases from J, with 11 bases between. Germline V lookup: CDR1 SGHVS, CDR2 FQNEAQ. The CDR3 DNA is TGTGCCAGCAGCTTAGTGCGGGGTCCGAGCACAGATACGCAGTATTTT. Translated, it gives CASSLVRGPSTDTQYF.